Listed here are 2 T cell receptor beta chains from one sample, sequenced in a study of blood T cell repertoires in COVID-19. The method was immunoSEQ multiplex PCR; TCRdb's version includes in-frame clones alone and lacks a portion of them. The sample yields some 76,000 clones, 90% seen once. The sequencing input was peripheral blood. The receptors come from a young woman with acute or convalescent COVID-19.

J is TRBJ2-7 and V is TRBV29-1, with TRBD1 matching 9 bases. CDR3 size: 13 residues. J was trimmed by 6 bases and V by 4 bases; bases with no gene match: 7. The germline CDR1 and CDR2 sequences are SQVTM and ANQGSEA. Written as DNA, the CDR3 is TGCAGCGTTGGCCGGGACAGGGCCGCCGAGCAGTACTTC. Translated, it gives CSVGRDRAAEQYF.

This chain uses TRBV4-1 with TRBJ2-2; weak D call: TRBD1 (6 bases). From germline, CDR1 is MGHRA and CDR2 YSYEKL. This CDR3 has 15 amino acids. The V end was cut by 6 bases, the J end by 3 bases, with 14 bases between. In DNA, the CDR3 is TGCGCCAGCAGACCTCGACCAGGGGACACCGGGGAGCTGTTTTTT. This encodes CASRPRPGDTGELFF.